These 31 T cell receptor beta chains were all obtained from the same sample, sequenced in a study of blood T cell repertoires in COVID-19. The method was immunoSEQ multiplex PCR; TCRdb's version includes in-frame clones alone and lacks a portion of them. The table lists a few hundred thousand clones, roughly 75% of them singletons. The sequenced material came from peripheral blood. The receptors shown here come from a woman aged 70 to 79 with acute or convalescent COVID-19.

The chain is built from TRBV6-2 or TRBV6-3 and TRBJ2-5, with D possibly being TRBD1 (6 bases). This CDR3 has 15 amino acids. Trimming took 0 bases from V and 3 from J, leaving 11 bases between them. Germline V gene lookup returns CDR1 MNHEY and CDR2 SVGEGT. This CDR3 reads CASSYSRNREETQYF. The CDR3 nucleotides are TGTGCCAGCAGTTACTCGAGAAACAGGGAAGAGACCCAGTACTTC.

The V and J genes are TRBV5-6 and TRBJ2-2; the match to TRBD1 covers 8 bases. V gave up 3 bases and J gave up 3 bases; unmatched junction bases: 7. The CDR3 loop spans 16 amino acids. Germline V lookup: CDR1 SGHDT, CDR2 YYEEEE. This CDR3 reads CASSSGQGRDTGELFF. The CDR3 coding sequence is TGTGCCAGCAGCTCCGGACAGGGTAGGGACACCGGGGAGCTGTTTTTT.

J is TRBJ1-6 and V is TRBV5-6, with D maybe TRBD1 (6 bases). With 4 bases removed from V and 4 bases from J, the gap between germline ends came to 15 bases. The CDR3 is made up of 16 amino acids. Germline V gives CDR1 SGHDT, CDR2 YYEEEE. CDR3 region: CASSLRRTAYNSPLHF. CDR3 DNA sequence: TGTGCCAGCAGCCTCCGCCGGACAGCTTATAATTCACCCCTCCACTTT.

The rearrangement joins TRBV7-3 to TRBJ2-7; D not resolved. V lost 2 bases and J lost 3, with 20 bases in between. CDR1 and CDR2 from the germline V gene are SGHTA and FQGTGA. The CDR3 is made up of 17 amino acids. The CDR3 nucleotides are TGTGCCAGCAGCTTAGCAGTTGTTATCCTCGGGTGCTACGAGCAGTACTTC. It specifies CASSLAVVILGCYEQYF.

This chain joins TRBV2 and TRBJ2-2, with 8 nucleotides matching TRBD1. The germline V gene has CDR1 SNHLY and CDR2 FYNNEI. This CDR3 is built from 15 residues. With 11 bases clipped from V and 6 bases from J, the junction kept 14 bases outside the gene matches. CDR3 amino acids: CAGTVRQGTAGELFF. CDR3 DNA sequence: TGTGCCGGTACAGTCCGACAGGGGACGGCCGGGGAGCTGTTTTTT. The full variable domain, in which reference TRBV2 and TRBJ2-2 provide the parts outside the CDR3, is EPEVTQTPSHQVTQMGQEVILRCVPISNHLYFYWYRQILGQKVEFLVSFYNNEISEKSEIFDDQFSVERPDGSNFTLKIRSTKLEDSAMYFCAGTVRQGTAGELFFGEGSRLTVL.

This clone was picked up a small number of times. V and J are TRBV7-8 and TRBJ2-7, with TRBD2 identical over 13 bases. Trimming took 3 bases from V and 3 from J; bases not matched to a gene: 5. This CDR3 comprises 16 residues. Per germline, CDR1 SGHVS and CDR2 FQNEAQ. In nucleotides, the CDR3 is TGTGCCAGCAGCTTCGGACTAGCGGGGGCAAGCTACGAGCAGTACTTC. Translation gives CASSFGLAGASYEQYF.

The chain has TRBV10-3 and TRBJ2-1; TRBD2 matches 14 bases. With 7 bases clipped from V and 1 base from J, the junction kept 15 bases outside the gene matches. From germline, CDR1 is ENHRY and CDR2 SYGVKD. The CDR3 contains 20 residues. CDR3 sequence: CAIKLTTTSGGAGSYNEQFF. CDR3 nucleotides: TGTGCCATCAAGCTCACAACGACTAGCGGGGGGGCCGGTTCCTACAATGAGCAGTTCTTC.

This CDR3 is CASRGTSPSATQYF. The CDR3 DNA reads as TGTGCCAGCAGGGGGACTAGCCCGTCGGCGACCCAGTACTTC. The rearrangement uses TRBV28 and TRBJ2-5; 9 bases match TRBD2. The germline V gene has CDR1 MDHEN and CDR2 SYDVKM. The V segment lost 6 bases and the J segment 7 bases; nucleotides outside the gene matches: 9. CDR3 length: 14 amino acids.

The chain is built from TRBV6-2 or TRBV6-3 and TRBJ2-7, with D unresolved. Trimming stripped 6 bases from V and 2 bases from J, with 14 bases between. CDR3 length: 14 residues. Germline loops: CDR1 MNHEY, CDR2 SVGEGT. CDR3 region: CASSQLTPTYEQYF. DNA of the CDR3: TGTGCCAGCAGCCAACTCACCCCAACCTACGAGCAGTACTTC.

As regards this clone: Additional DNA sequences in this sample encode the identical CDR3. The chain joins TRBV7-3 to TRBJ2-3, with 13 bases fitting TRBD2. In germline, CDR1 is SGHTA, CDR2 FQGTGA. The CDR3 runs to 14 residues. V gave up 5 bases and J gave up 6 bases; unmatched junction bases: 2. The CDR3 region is CASSLTSGGDTQYF. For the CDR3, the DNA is TGTGCCAGCAGCCTGACTAGCGGGGGGGATACGCAGTATTTT.

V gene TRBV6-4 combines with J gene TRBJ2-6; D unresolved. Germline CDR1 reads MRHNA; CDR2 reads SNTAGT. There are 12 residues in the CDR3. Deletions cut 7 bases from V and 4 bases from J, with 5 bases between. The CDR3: CASTSGANVLTF. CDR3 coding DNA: TGTGCCAGCACATCCGGGGCCAACGTCCTGACTTTC.

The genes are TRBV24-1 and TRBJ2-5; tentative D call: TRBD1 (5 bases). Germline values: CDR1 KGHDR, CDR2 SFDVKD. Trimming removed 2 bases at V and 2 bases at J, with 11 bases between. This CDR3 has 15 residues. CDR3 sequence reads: CATSDSRQGQETQYF. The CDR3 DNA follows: TGTGCCACCAGTGATTCCAGGCAGGGTCAAGAGACCCAGTACTTC.

The CDR3 protein is CASSEIRGSGANVLTF. DNA for the CDR3: TGTGCCAGTAGCGAAATCAGGGGATCTGGGGCCAACGTCCTGACTTTC. V gene TRBV19 combines with J gene TRBJ2-6; D possibly corresponds to TRBD1 (6 bases). The V gene lost 6 bases and the J gene lost 1 base, with 13 bases spanning the gap. CDR1 LNHDA and CDR2 SQIVND come from the germline V gene (reference sequence). The CDR3 spans 16 residues.

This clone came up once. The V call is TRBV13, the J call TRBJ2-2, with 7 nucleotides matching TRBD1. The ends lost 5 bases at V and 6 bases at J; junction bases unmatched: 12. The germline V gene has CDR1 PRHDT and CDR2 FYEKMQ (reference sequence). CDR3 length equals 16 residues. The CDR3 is CASSLGQEMRPGELFF. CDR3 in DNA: TGTGCCAGCAGCCTCGGACAGGAGATGAGGCCCGGGGAGCTGTTTTTT.

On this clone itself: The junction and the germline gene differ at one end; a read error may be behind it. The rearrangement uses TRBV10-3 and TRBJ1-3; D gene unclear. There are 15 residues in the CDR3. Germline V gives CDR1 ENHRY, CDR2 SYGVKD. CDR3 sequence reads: CVISGRQDSGNTIYF. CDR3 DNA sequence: TGTGTCATCAGTGGAAGACAAGACTCTGGAAACACCATATATTTT.

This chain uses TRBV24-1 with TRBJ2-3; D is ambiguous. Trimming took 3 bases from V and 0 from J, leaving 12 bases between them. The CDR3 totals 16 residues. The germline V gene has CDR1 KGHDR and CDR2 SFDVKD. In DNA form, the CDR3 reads TGTGCCACCAGTGATCCGGCCCGCGGTAGCACAGATACGCAGTATTTT. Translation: CATSDPARGSTDTQYF.

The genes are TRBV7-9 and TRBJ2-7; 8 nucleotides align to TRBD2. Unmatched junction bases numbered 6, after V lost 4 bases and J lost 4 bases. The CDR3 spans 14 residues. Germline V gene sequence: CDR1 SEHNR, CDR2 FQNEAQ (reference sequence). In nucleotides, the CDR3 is TGTGCCAGCAGCTCCAGCGGGGGAGTTTACGAGCAGTACTTC. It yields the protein CASSSSGGVYEQYF.

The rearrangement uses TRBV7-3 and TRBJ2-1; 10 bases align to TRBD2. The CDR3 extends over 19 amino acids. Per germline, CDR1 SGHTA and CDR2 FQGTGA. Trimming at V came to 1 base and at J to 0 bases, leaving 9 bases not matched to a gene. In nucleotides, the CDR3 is TGTGCCAGCAGCTTAAAAGCGGGGGGGTTATCCAGCTCCTACAATGAGCAGTTCTTC. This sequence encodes CASSLKAGGLSSSYNEQFF. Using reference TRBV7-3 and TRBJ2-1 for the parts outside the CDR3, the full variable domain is GAGVSQTPSNKVTEKGKYVELRCDPISGHTALYWYRQSLGQGPEFLIYFQGTGAADDSGLPNDRFFAVRPEGSVSTLKIQRTERGDSAVYLCASSLKAGGLSSSYNEQFFGPGTRLTVL.

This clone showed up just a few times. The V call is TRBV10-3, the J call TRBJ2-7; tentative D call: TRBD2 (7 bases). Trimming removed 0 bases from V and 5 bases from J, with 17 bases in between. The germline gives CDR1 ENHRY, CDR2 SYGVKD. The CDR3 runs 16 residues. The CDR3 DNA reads TGTGCCATCAGTGAGTCCCAAGGGGGGGTAGAAGACGAGCAGTACTTC. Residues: CAISESQGGVEDEQYF.

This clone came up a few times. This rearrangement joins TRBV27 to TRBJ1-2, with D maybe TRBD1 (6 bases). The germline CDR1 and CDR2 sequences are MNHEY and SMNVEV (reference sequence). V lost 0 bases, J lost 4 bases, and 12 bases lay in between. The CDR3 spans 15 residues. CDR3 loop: CASSLSGALGYGYTF. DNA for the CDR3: TGTGCCAGCAGTTTATCGGGGGCCCTGGGCTATGGCTACACCTTC.

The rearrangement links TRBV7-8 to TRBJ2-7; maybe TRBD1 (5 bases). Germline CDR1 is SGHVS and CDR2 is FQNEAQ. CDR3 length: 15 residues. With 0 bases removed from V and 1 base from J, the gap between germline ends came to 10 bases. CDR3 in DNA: TGTGCCAGCAGCTTAGCCAGGGTGGTATCCTACGAGCAGTACGTC. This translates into CASSLARVVSYEQYV.

CDR3 in amino acids: CATSDLWGGPHSDTQYF. CDR3 DNA: TGTGCCACCAGTGATTTGTGGGGGGGCCCCCACTCAGATACGCAGTATTTT. The chain is built from TRBV24-1 and TRBJ2-3; D is possibly TRBD2 (7 bases). The CDR3 runs 17 residues. From germline, CDR1 is KGHDR and CDR2 SFDVKD. V was shortened by 0 bases and J by 4 bases, with 16 bases between the two germline ends.

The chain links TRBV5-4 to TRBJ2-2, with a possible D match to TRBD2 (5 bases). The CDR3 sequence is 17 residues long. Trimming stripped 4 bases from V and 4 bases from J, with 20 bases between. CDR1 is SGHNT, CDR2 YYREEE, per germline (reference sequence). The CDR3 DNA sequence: TGTGCCAGCAGCCGGGGAACAGCCCAGGAGAGCACCGGGGAGCTGTTTTTT. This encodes CASSRGTAQESTGELFF.

CDR3: CASSLTGRSGELFF. CDR3 coding DNA: TGCGCCAGCAGCTTAACAGGGAGATCCGGGGAGCTGTTTTTT. The chain recombines TRBV5-1 with TRBJ2-2, with D possibly being TRBD1 (6 bases). Looked up from germline, CDR1 is SGHRS and CDR2 is YFSETQ. The CDR3 sequence is 14 residues long. Between the trimmed V and J ends, which lost 2 bases and 6 bases, there was a span of 11 bases.

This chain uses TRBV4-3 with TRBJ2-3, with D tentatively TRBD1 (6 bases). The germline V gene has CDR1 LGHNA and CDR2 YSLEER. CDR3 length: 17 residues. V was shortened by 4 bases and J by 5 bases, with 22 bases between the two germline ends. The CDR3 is CASSPNAGAPRGDTQYF. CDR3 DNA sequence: TGCGCCAGCAGCCCCAACGCAGGGGCCCCAAGGGGAGATACGCAGTATTTT.

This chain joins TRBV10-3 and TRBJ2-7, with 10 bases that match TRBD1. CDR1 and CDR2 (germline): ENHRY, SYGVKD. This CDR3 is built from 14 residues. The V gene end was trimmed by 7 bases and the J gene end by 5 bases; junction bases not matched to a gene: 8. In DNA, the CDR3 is TGTGCCATCAAAAGGACAGGGGGTATCGACGAGCAGTACTTC. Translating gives CAIKRTGGIDEQYF.

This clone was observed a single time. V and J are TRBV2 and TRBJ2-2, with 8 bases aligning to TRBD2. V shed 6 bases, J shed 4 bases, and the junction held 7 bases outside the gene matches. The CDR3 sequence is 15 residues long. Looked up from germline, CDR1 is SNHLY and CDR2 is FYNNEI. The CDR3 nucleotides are TGTGCCAGCAGGGTAACCGGGACTAGCACCGGGGAGCTGTTTTTT. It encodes CASRVTGTSTGELFF.

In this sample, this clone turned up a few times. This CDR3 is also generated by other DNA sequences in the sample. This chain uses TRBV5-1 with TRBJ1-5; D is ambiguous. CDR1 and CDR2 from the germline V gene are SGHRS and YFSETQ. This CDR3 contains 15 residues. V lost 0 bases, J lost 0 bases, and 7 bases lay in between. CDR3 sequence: CASSLEGDSNQPQHF. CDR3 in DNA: TGCGCCAGCAGCTTGGAGGGAGATAGCAATCAGCCCCAGCATTTT.

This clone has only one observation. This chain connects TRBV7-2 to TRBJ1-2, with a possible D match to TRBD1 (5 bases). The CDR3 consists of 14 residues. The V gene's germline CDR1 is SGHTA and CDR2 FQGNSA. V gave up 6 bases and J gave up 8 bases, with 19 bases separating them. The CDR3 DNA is TGTGCCAGCAGTTCTACTCAGGGCAAAGGGGGCTACACCTTC. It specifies CASSSTQGKGGYTF.

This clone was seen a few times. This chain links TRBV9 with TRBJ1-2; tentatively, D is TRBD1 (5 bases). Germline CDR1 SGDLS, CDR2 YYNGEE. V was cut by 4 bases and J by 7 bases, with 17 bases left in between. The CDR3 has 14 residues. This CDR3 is CASSPSAREGGYTF. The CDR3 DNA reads TGTGCCAGCAGCCCCAGTGCCAGGGAGGGTGGCTACACCTTC. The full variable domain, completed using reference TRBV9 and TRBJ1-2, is DSGVTQTPKHLITATGQRVTLRCSPRSGDLSVYWYQQSLDQGLQFLIQYYNGEERAKGNILERFSAQQFPDLHSELNLSSLELGDSALYFCASSPSAREGGYTFGSGTRLTVV.

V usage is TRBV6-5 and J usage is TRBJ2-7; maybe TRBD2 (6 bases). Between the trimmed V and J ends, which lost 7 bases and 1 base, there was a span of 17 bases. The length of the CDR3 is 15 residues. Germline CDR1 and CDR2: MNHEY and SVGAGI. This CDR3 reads CASIKGGAGSYEQYF. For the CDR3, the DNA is TGTGCCAGCATAAAAGGTGGGGCGGGATCCTACGAGCAGTACTTC.